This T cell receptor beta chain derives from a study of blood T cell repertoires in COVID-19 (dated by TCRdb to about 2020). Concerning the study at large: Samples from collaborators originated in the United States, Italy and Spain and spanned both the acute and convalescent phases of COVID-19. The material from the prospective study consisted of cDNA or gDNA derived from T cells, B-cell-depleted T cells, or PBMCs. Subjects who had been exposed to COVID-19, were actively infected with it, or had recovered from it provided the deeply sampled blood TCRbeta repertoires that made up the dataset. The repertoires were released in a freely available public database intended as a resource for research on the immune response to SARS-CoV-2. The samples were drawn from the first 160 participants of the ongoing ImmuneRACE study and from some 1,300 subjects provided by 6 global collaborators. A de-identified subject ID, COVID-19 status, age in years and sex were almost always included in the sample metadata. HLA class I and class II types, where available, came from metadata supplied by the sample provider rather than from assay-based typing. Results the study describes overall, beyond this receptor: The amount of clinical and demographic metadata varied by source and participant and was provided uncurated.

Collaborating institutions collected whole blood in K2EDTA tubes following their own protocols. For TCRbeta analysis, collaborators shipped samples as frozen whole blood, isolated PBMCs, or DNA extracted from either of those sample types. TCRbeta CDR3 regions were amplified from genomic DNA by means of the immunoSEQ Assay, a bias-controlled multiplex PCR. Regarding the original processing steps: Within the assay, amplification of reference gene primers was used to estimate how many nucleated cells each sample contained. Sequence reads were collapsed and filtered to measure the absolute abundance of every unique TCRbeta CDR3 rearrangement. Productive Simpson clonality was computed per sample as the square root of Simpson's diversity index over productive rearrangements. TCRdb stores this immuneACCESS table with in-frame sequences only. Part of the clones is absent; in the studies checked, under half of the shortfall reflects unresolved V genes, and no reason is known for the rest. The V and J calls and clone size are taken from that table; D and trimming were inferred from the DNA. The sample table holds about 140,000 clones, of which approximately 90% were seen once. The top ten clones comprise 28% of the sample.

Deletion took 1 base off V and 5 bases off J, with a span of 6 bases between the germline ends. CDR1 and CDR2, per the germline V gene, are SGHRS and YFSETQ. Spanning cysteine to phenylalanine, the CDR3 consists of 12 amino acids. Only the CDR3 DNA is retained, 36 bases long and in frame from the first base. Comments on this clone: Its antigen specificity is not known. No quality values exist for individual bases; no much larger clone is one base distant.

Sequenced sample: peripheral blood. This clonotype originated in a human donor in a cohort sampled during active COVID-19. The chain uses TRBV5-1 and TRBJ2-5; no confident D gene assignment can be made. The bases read TGCGCCAGCAGCTTGACATGGGAGACCCAGTACTTC. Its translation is CASSLTWETQYF. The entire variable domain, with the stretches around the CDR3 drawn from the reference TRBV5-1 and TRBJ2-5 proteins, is KAGVTQTPRYLIKTRGQQVTLSCSPISGHRSVSWYQQTPGQGLQFLFEYFSETQRNKGNFPGRFSGRQFSNSRSEMNVSTLELGDSALYLCASSLTWETQYFGPGTRLLVL.